These 9 T cell receptor beta chains originate from one sample sequenced in a study of shared T cell receptors in the human thymus. Using immunoSEQ multiplex PCR, the repertoire was profiled, and TCRdb retains in-frame clones only, with some absent. This repertoire shows about 500,000 clones, 75% to 80% found once; its top ten account for about 0.012%. This sample also appeared in a second study, on human thymus T cells.

The sequencing sample was made of thymocytes. The receptor source for this set is a boy under three years old with a congenital heart defect.

This sequence joins TRBV30 and TRBJ1-1; maybe TRBD1 (5 bases). Deletions cut 4 bases from V and 1 base from J, with 10 bases between. The germline gives CDR1 GTSNPN, CDR2 SVGIG (reference sequence). This CDR3 has 13 amino acids. The CDR3 loop is CAWIGGENTEAFF. Written as DNA, the CDR3 is TGTGCCTGGATCGGAGGGGAGAACACTGAAGCTTTCTTT.

V gene TRBV4-3 combines with J gene TRBJ2-3; possibly TRBD2 for D (6 bases). Germline CDR1 is LGHNA and CDR2 is YSLEER. The CDR3 sequence is 15 residues long. V lost 1 base, J lost 3 bases, and 11 bases lay in between. CDR3 in DNA: TGCGCCAGCAGCCAAGGCGGGGAGAAAACAGATACGCAGTATTTT. This encodes CASSQGGEKTDTQYF.

The chain is built from TRBV30 and TRBJ2-7; the D gene is possibly TRBD1 (5 bases). CDR3 length: 12 residues. Germline-derived CDR1 and CDR2 are GTSNPN and SVGIG (reference sequence). The ends were cut back, 5 bases at V and 5 bases at J, with 13 bases in the middle. CDR3 nucleotides: TGTGCCTGGGGTCAGGGTACCGACGAGCAGTACTTC. Its protein is CAWGQGTDEQYF.

The V gene is TRBV5-6, the J gene TRBJ1-4, with 7 bases matching TRBD1. The V and J ends lost 2 bases and 2 bases, in that order; junction bases with no gene match: 3. In germline, CDR1 is SGHDT, CDR2 YYEEEE. The CDR3 consists of 15 residues. The CDR3 DNA sequence: TGTGCCAGCAGCTTCCTACAGGGGACTAATGAAAAACTGTTTTTT. Its protein product is CASSFLQGTNEKLFF. Combining the CDR3 with reference TRBV5-6 and TRBJ1-4 gives the whole variable domain DAGVTQSPTHLIKTRGQQVTLRCSPKSGHDTVSWYQQALGQGPQFIFQYYEEEERQRGNFPDRFSGHQFPNYSSELNVNALLLGDSALYLCASSFLQGTNEKLFFGSGTQLSVL.

The chain employs TRBV27 and TRBJ2-7; 10 bases are shared with TRBD2. Looked up from germline, CDR1 is MNHEY and CDR2 is SMNVEV (reference sequence). V lost 3 bases to trimming and J lost 5 bases; unmatched junction nucleotides: 7. This CDR3 is 15 amino acids long. Written as DNA, the CDR3 is TGTGCCAGCAGTTTTGAGAGCGGGAGGGCGGACGAGCAGTACTTC. Its translation is CASSFESGRADEQYF.

The chain carries TRBV10-3 and TRBJ2-7; a weak D match, TRBD2 (6 bases). The germline CDR1 and CDR2 sequences are ENHRY and SYGVKD. The V gene lost 7 bases and the J gene lost 4 bases, with 17 bases spanning the gap. The CDR3 contains 14 residues. The CDR3 reads CAIKVEGHDYEQYF. Written as DNA, the CDR3 is TGTGCCATCAAGGTGGAGGGCCATGATTACGAGCAGTACTTC.

V is TRBV5-1 and J is TRBJ2-5; 12 nucleotides line up with TRBD2. The V segment lost 5 bases and the J segment 4 bases; nucleotides outside the gene matches: 0. Germline V gene lookup returns CDR1 SGHRS and CDR2 YFSETQ. This CDR3 spans 13 amino acids. CDR3 region: CASRLAGGETQYF. The CDR3 DNA is TGCGCCAGCAGACTAGCGGGAGGAGAGACCCAGTACTTC.

V gene TRBV4-3 combines with J gene TRBJ2-7; tentative D call: TRBD2 (5 bases). CDR3 size: 16 residues. Trimming pared 0 bases from V and 7 bases from J, leaving 19 bases between. Germline assignment: CDR1 LGHNA and CDR2 YSLEER. CDR3 region: CASSQDKTGRRGEQYF. The CDR3 DNA follows: TGCGCCAGCAGCCAAGATAAGACGGGGAGACGGGGTGAGCAGTACTTC.

Note on this clone: Its ends do not fully match the called genes, so a read error is possible. The V call is TRBV7-7, the J call TRBJ2-2; 12 nucleotides line up with TRBD1. This CDR3 spans 16 amino acids. Germline lookup yields CDR1 SSHAT and CDR2 FNYEAQ (reference sequence). DNA of the CDR3: TGTGCTAGCAGGGGACAGGGGGCGTTGAACACCGGGGAGCTGTTTTTT. Encoded protein: CASRGQGALNTGELFF.